What follows is one T cell receptor (beta chain) and its context. The sample originates from a study of T cells in Graves' hyperthyroidism and ophthalmopathy. The length of the CDR3 is 14 residues. Germline CDR1 and CDR2: ENHRY and SYGVKD. Trimming left V 10 bases short and J 2 bases short, with 15 bases between. RNA transcripts served as the template for amplifying TCR beta CDR3 regions. The TCR CDR3 first-round RT-PCR relied on the HTBI primer set. TCRdb ran MiXCR on the multiplex PCR reads and lists one entry per CDR3 protein. The data hold a few hundred thousand distinct CDR3 sequences, with approximately 14% observed a single time.

Sequencing was carried out using blood. This chain joins TRBV10-3 and TRBJ2-1; D unresolved. This clonotype was obtained from a woman in her fifties or sixties with Graves' hyperthyroidism that later progressed to Graves' ophthalmopathy. CDR3 amino acids: CATTNPGPYNEQFF. CDR3 DNA sequence: TGTGCCACTACAAACCCGGGCCCCTACAATGAGCAGTTCTTC.